One and the same sample provided the 7 T cell receptor beta chains below, sequenced in a study of T-cell reconstitution after alpha-beta-depleted transplantation in children. Findings of the study overall: Newly generated T cells supplied most T-cell counts and diversity one year post-transplant.

The TCRbeta library was prepared with unique molecular identifiers. TCRdb passed the PCR reads through MiXCR, listing each CDR3 protein once. Altogether a few hundred thousand distinct CDR3 sequences are present, over 7.5% being singletons, with the ten largest covering over 7.5%. These TCRs are of unknown antigen specificity. Sequencing was performed on peripheral blood, taken 360 days after TCRalphabeta/CD19-depleted stem cell transplant. These receptors were obtained from a female patient aged 2-9 years who had a stem cell transplant for Fanconi anemia, so the T cells may come from the graft donor.

This clonotype was found many times. The chain couples TRBV2 to TRBJ2-7; 7 bases match TRBD1. Trimming took 3 bases from V and 3 from J; bases not matched to a gene: 2. This CDR3 spans 13 amino acids. Germline CDR1 is SNHLY and CDR2 is FYNNEI. The CDR3 reads CASSEGQFYEQYF. The DNA of the CDR3 is TGTGCCAGCAGTGAGGGACAGTTCTACGAGCAGTACTTC.

Points on this clonotype: The junction and the germline gene differ at one end; a read error may be behind it. The chain has TRBV25-1 and TRBJ1-6; D not resolved. This CDR3 region has 13 residues. Germline V gene sequence: CDR1 MGHDK, CDR2 SYGVNS. CDR3 residues: CASKWRDNSPLRF. The CDR3 DNA reads TGTGCCAGCAAATGGAGAGATAATTCACCCCTCCGCTTT. Supplemented by reference TRBV25-1 and TRBJ1-6, the full variable domain reads EADIYQTPRYLVIGTGKKITLECSQTMGHDKMYWYQQDPGMELHLIHYSYGVNSTEKGDLSSESTVSRIRTEHFPLTLESARPSHTSQYLCASKWRDNSPLRFGNGTRLTVT.

A word on this clonotype: One base away lies a much larger clone, so this may be a sequencing read error. The CDR3 carries no conserved terminal phenylalanine or tryptophan, so it likely arises from a read error. The genes are TRBV20-1 and TRBJ1-1, with D hard to call. The CDR3 covers 12 residues. Germline values: CDR1 DFQATT, CDR2 SNEGSKA (reference sequence). CDR3 region: CSVRVTNTEAFL. In DNA form, the CDR3 reads TGCAGTGTTAGAGTTACAAACACTGAAGCTTTCCTT.

This clonotype was recorded at least ten times. The rearrangement joins TRBV14 to TRBJ2-3, with TRBD2 as a possible D gene (5 bases). This CDR3 is 16 amino acids long. Germline values: CDR1 SGHDN, CDR2 FVKESK. Trimming pared 2 bases from V and 1 base from J, leaving 13 bases between. DNA for the CDR3: TGTGCCAGCAGCCAACGACGGGGTATCGGCACAGATACGCAGTATTTT. Amino acid sequence: CASSQRRGIGTDTQYF.

The chain recombines TRBV7-8 with TRBJ2-7; TRBD1 aligns across 8 bases. Trimming at V came to 5 bases and at J to 3 bases, leaving 6 bases not matched to a gene. The germline V gene has CDR1 SGHVS and CDR2 FQNEAQ. The CDR3 has 14 amino acids. CDR3 protein: CASSPDRVGYEQYF. CDR3 DNA sequence: TGTGCCAGCAGCCCGGACAGGGTGGGCTACGAGCAGTACTTC.

J is TRBJ2-1 and V is TRBV20-1; 9 bases are a match to TRBD2. Trimming took 3 bases from V and 9 from J; bases not matched to a gene: 15. CDR3 length: 16 amino acids. The germline CDR1 and CDR2 sequences are DFQATT and SNEGSKA (reference sequence). The CDR3 sequence: CSASLREGLGGREQFF. CDR3 nucleotide sequence: TGCAGTGCTAGTCTGCGGGAGGGCCTGGGAGGTCGTGAGCAGTTCTTC.

This clonotype was detected only a few times. The chain has TRBV20-1 and TRBJ2-7; 7 nucleotides align to TRBD2. J gave up 4 bases and V 2 bases, and 14 bases lay outside the gene matches. Germline CDR1 reads DFQATT; CDR2 reads SNEGSKA (reference sequence). The CDR3 has 16 residues. The CDR3 coding sequence is TGCAGTGCTAGACGCCCAGACCCTCTAGCGGCTTACGAGCAGTACTTC. It specifies CSARRPDPLAAYEQYF.